A single T cell receptor beta chain is shown here with its context. For the second PCR, which ran for about 6 to 11 cycles, a sample-barcoded 5' primer and a J-beta primer mix were used. TCRdb analysed the 5' RACE reads with MiXCR anew, one entry per CDR3 protein. The sample consists of 1.5 million to 2 million distinct CDR3 sequences, over 25% of them appearing once. This record comes from a study of blood T cells in healthy people across ages. The CDR3 covers 16 residues. V gave up 1 base and J gave up 4 bases, with 16 bases separating them. CDR1 and CDR2 (germline): SEHNR, FQNEAQ (reference sequence).

V is TRBV7-9 and J is TRBJ2-5, with a weak D call TRBD1 (6 bases). The sample taken for sequencing was blood. The sequence derives from a woman in her twenties or thirties in good health. The CDR3 DNA sequence: TGTGCCAGCAGCTTAGTGGACAGCTTATGGGTAGAGACCCAGTACTTC. Translating gives CASSLVDSLWVETQYF.